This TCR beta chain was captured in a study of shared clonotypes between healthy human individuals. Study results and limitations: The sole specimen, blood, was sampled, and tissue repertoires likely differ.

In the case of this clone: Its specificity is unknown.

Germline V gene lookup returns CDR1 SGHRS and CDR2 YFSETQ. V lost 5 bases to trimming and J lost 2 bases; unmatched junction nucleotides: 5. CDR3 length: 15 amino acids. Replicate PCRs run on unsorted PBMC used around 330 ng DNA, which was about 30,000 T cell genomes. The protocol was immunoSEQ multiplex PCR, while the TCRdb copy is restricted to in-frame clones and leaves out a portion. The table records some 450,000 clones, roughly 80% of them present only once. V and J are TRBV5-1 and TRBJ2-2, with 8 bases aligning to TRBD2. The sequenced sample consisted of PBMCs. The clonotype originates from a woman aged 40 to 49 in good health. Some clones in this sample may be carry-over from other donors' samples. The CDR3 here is CASRSGSPNTGELFF. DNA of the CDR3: TGCGCCAGCAGAAGCGGGAGTCCTAACACCGGGGAGCTGTTTTTT.